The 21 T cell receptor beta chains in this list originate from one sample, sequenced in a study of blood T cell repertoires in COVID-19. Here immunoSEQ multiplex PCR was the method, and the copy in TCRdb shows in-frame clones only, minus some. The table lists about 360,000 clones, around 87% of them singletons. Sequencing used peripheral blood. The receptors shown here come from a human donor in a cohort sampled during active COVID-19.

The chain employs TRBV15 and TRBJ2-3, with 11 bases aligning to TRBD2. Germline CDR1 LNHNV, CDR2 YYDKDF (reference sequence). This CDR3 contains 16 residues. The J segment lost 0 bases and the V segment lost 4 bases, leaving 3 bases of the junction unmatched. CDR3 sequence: CATSKTSGGSTDTQYF. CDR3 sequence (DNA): TGTGCCACCAGCAAAACTAGCGGGGGAAGCACAGATACGCAGTATTTT.

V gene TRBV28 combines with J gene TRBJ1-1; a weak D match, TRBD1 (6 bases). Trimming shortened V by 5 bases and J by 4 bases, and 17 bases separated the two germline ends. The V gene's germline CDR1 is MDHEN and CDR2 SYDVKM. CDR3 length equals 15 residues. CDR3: CASSLDLQGRTEAFF. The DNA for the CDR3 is TGTGCCAGCAGTCTGGATCTACAGGGCCGCACTGAAGCTTTCTTT.

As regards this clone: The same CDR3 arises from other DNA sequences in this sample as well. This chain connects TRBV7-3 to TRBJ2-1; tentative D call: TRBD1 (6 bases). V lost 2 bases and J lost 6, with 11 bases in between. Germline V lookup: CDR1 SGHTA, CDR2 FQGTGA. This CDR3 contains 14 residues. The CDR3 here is CASSLSGRGNEQFF. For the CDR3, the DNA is TGTGCCAGCAGCTTATCGGGCAGGGGCAATGAGCAGTTCTTC.

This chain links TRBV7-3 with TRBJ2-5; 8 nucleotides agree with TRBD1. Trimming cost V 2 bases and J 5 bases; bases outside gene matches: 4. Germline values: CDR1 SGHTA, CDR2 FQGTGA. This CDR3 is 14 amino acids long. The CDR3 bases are TGTGCCAGCAGCTTAGTGGGGACAGGCGAGACCCAGTACTTC. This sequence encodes CASSLVGTGETQYF.

CDR3 coding DNA: TGTGCCAGTAGTATGGAGAGCGGGGGGGCCCGCACAGATACGCAGTATTTT. Its protein product is CASSMESGGARTDTQYF. This chain links TRBV19 with TRBJ2-3; 10 nucleotides align to TRBD2. Losses at the gene ends were 3 bases for V and 1 base for J; bases not matched to a gene: 7. This CDR3 is 17 amino acids long. The germline gives CDR1 LNHDA, CDR2 SQIVND (reference sequence).

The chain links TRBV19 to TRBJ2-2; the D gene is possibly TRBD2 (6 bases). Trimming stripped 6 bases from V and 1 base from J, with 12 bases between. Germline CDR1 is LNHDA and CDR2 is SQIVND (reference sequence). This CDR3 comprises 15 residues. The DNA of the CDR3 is TGTGCCAGTAGCGCGGGACTGGAGAACACCGGGGAGCTGTTTTTT. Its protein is CASSAGLENTGELFF.

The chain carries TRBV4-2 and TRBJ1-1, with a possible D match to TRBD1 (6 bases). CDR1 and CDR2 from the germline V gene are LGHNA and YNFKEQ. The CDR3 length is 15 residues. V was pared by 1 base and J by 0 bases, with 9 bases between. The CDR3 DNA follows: TGTGCCAGCAGCCAAGCAGGGGCGATGAACACTGAAGCTTTCTTT. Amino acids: CASSQAGAMNTEAFF.

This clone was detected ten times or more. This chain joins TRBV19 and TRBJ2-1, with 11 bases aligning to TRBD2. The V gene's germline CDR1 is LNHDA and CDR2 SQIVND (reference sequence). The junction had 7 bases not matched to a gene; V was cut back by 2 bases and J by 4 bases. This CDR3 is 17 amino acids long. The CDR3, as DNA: TGTGCCAGTAGTATACTCTATAGCGGGGGGGGATACAATGAGCAGTTCTTC. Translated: CASSILYSGGGYNEQFF.

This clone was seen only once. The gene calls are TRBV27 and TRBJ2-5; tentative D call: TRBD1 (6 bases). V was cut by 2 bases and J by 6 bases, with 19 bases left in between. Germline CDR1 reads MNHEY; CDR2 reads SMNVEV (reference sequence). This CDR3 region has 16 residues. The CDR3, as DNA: TGTGCCAGCAGTTTAAGGGCGGACAGATATCCTAAGACCCAGTACTTC. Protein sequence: CASSLRADRYPKTQYF.

Written as DNA, the CDR3 is TGCAGCGTCCGGGGTTCCTCTAATGAAAAACTGTTTTTT. Its protein product is CSVRGSSNEKLFF. The chain carries TRBV29-1 and TRBJ1-4, with D unclear. V was cut by 6 bases and J by 3 bases, with 11 bases left in between. Germline values: CDR1 SQVTM, CDR2 ANQGSEA. CDR3 length equals 13 residues.

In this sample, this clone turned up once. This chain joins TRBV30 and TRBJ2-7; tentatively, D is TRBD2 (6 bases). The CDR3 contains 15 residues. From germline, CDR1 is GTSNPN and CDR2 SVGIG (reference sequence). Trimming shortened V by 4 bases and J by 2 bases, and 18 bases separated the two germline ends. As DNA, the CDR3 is TGTGCCTGGATGGAACGTAGCGGATTAACCTACGAGCAGTACTTC. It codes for CAWMERSGLTYEQYF.

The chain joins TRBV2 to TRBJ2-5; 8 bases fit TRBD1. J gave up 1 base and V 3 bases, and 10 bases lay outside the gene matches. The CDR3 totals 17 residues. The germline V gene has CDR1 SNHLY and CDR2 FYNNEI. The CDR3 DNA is TGTGCCAGCAGTGATGCCTTGGACAGGGATATCCAAGAGACCCAGTACTTC. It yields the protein CASSDALDRDIQETQYF.

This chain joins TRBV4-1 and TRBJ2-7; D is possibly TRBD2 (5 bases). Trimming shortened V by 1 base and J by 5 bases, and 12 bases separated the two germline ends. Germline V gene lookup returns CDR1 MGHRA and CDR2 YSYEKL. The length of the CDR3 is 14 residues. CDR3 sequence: CASSQATGWDEQYF. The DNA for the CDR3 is TGCGCCAGCAGCCAAGCAACGGGATGGGACGAGCAGTACTTC.

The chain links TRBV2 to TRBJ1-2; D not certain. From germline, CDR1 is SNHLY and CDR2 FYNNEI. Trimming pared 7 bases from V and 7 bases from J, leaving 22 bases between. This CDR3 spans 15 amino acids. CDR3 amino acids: CASKPTAGRQAGYTF. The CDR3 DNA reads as TGTGCCAGCAAGCCCACGGCGGGTCGTCAGGCTGGCTACACCTTC.

In nucleotides, the CDR3 is TGTGCCAGCAGTGACACAGGAAGGGGGCGCGGCTACACCTTC. It yields the protein CASSDTGRGRGYTF. This sequence joins TRBV25-1 and TRBJ1-2; the match to TRBD1 covers 7 bases. The V segment lost 3 bases and the J segment 8 bases; nucleotides outside the gene matches: 9. The germline V gene encodes CDR1 MGHDK and CDR2 SYGVNS. This CDR3 is built from 14 residues.

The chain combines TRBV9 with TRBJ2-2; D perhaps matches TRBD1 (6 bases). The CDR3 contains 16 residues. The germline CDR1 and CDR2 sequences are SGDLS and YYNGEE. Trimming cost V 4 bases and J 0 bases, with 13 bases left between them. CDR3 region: CASSPPGQSNTGELFF. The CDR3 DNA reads TGTGCCAGCAGCCCCCCAGGACAGTCGAACACCGGGGAGCTGTTTTTT.

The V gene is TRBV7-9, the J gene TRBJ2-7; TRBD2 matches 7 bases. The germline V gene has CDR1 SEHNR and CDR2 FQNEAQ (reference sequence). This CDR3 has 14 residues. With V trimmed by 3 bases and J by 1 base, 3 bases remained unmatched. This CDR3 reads CASSLQGGSYEQYF. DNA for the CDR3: TGTGCCAGCAGCTTGCAGGGAGGGTCCTACGAGCAGTACTTC.

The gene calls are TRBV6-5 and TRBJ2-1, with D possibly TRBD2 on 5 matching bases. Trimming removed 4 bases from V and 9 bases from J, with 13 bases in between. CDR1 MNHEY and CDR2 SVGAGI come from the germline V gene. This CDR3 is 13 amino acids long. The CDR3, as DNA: TGTGCCAGCAGTTCGGTGTCGGGGAGTGAGCAGTTCTTC. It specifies CASSSVSGSEQFF.

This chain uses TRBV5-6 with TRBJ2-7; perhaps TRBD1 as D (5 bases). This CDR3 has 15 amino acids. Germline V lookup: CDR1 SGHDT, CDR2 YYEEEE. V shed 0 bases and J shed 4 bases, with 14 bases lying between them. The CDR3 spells CASSLGRKRQYEQYF. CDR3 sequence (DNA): TGTGCCAGCAGCTTGGGGCGGAAAAGACAGTACGAGCAGTACTTC.

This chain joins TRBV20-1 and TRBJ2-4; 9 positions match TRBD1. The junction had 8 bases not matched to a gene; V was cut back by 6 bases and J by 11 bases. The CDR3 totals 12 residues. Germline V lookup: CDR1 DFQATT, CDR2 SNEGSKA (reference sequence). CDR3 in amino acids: CSASPGQGVQYF. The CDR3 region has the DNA TGCAGTGCCAGTCCGGGACAGGGTGTTCAGTACTTC.

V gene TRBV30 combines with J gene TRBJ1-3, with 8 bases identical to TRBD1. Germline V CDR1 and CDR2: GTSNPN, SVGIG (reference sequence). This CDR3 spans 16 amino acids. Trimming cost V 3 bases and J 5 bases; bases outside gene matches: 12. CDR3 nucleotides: TGTGCCTGGAGCGGCATCGTATGGACAGGGAGAAACACCATATATTTT. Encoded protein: CAWSGIVWTGRNTIYF.